The entry that follows covers one TCR beta chain sequence. The sample originates from a study of Tregs in tolerant kidney transplant recipients. The V gene end was trimmed by 3 bases and the J gene end by 5 bases; junction bases not matched to a gene: 5. The CDR3 is 15 residues long. Germline values: CDR1 LGHNA, CDR2 YNFKEQ. Unstimulated regulatory T cells (CD4+CD25+CD127-), CD4+CD25- non-regulatory cells, CD4 and CD8 cells were FACS-sorted from thawed PBMCs. Profiled with immunoSEQ multiplex PCR; TCRdb holds only in-frame clones, not every one. The data show some 250,000 clones, around 82% seen once.

The J gene is TRBJ1-4, the V gene TRBV4-2; 8 nucleotides match TRBD1. Sequenced material: CD4+ T cells from blood. This receptor was taken from a human donor in good health. CDR3 sequence reads: CASSQPGQENEKLFF. The CDR3 nucleotides read TGTGCCAGCAGCCAGCCGGGACAGGAAAATGAAAAACTGTTTTTT.